Listed below are T cell receptor beta chains from one sample, sequenced in a study of cytomegalovirus exposure and HLA in healthy donors. Assay used: immunoSEQ multiplex PCR; TCRdb lists only in-frame clones, some missing. The sample consists of roughly 130,000 clones, around 70% of them appearing once. Sequencing was done on a sample of PBMCs. The receptors originated from a woman aged 55-70 years in good health and CMV-seropositive. Each CDR3 is given with its conserved first and last residue. A D gene is named only where the DNA matches it firmly. Part of the rows lack a size; the others show once, few, many or a class for expanded clones.

J gene: TRBJ2-1
clone size: .
CDR3 length: 16
D gene: TRBD2
V gene: TRBV7-3
CDR3 DNA: TGTGCCAGCAGCCGCGGCGGTAGCGGGGCTAACAATGAGCAGTTCTTC
CDR3 protein: CASSRGGSGANNEQFF

J gene: TRBJ2-7
clone size: .
CDR3 length: 15
D gene: TRBD2
V gene: TRBV6-5
CDR3 DNA: TGTGCCAGCAGTTACGGAGCGGGGGGGCCGTACGAGCAGTACTTC
CDR3 protein: CASSYGAGGPYEQYF

J gene: TRBJ1-2
clone size: .
CDR3 length: 14
D gene: TRBD1
V gene: TRBV5-1
CDR3 DNA: TGCGCCAGCAGCCTGGGACAGGGAGTGGGTGGCTACACCTTC
CDR3 protein: CASSLGQGVGGYTF

J gene: TRBJ1-5
clone size: .
CDR3 length: 13
D gene: .
V gene: TRBV6-5
CDR3 DNA: TGTGCCACTGGGGGCAGGAACAATCAGCCCCAGCATTTT
CDR3 protein: CATGGRNNQPQHF

J gene: TRBJ2-6
clone size: .
CDR3 length: 13
D gene: .
V gene: TRBV15
CDR3 DNA: TGTGCCACCCGGGACTTCGGGGCCAACGTCCTGACTTTC
CDR3 protein: CATRDFGANVLTF

J gene: TRBJ2-1
clone size: .
CDR3 length: 17
D gene: TRBD1
V gene: TRBV11-2
CDR3 DNA: TGTGCCAGCAGCTCTACACCGGGACAGGGATTAGTTACTGAGCAGTTCTTC
CDR3 protein: CASSSTPGQGLVTEQFF

J gene: TRBJ2-3
clone size: once
CDR3 length: 16
D gene: TRBD2
V gene: TRBV5-1
CDR3 DNA: TGCGCCAGCAGCTTGGGTAGCGGGGGGGCCACAGATACGCAGTATTTT
CDR3 protein: CASSLGSGGATDTQYF

J gene: TRBJ1-1
clone size: .
CDR3 length: 15
D gene: TRBD1
V gene: TRBV5-1
CDR3 DNA: TGCGCCAGCAGCTTGACAGGACAGGCCGGCACTGAAGCTTTCTTT
CDR3 protein: CASSLTGQAGTEAFF

J gene: TRBJ1-1
clone size: .
CDR3 length: 14
D gene: .
V gene: TRBV4-1
CDR3 DNA: TGCGCCAGCAGCCACCACACAGGGCGTACTGAAGCTTTCTTT
CDR3 protein: CASSHHTGRTEAFF

J gene: TRBJ2-1
clone size: .
CDR3 length: 17
D gene: TRBD1
V gene: TRBV7-3
CDR3 DNA: TGTGCCAGCAGCTTACCCGAGGGACAGGCATCCTACAATGAGCAGTTCTTC
CDR3 protein: CASSLPEGQASYNEQFF

J gene: TRBJ1-2
clone size: .
CDR3 length: 19
D gene: TRBD1
V gene: TRBV19
CDR3 DNA: TGTGCCAGTAGTAACCAACGAACGGAACCCGGGACAGGGTCTTATGGCTACACCTTC
CDR3 protein: CASSNQRTEPGTGSYGYTF

J gene: TRBJ2-7
clone size: .
CDR3 length: 14
D gene: TRBD2
V gene: TRBV6-5
CDR3 DNA: TGTGCCAGCAGTCCCCTAGCGGGGTCCTACGAGCAGTACTTC
CDR3 protein: CASSPLAGSYEQYF

J gene: TRBJ1-1
clone size: .
CDR3 length: 14
D gene: TRBD1
V gene: TRBV5-1
CDR3 DNA: TGCGCCAGCAGCGTGGGACAGGGGAACACTGAAGCTTTCTTT
CDR3 protein: CASSVGQGNTEAFF

J gene: TRBJ2-5
clone size: .
CDR3 length: 14
D gene: .
V gene: TRBV5-1
CDR3 DNA: TGCGCCAGCAGTCCAAGCGGAGTCCAAGAGACCCAGTACTTC
CDR3 protein: CASSPSGVQETQYF

J gene: TRBJ1-2
clone size: .
CDR3 length: 13
D gene: TRBD1
V gene: TRBV7-2
CDR3 DNA: TGTGCCAGCAGCTTAGGAGGGGGCGATGGCTACACCTTC
CDR3 protein: CASSLGGGDGYTF

J gene: TRBJ2-2
clone size: .
CDR3 length: 14
D gene: .
V gene: TRBV6-5
CDR3 DNA: TGTGCCAGCAGTTACTCGCTAACTACCGGGGAGCTGTTTTTT
CDR3 protein: CASSYSLTTGELFF

J gene: TRBJ1-4
clone size: many
CDR3 length: 15
D gene: .
V gene: TRBV7-9
CDR3 DNA: TGTGCCAGCAGCTACAACCCGAGGAGGGGTGAAAAACTGTTTTTT
CDR3 protein: CASSYNPRRGEKLFF

J gene: TRBJ2-7
clone size: .
CDR3 length: 13
D gene: .
V gene: TRBV11-2
CDR3 DNA: TGTGCCAGCAGCTTAGAAGTCTACGGCGAGCAGTACTTC
CDR3 protein: CASSLEVYGEQYF

J gene: TRBJ2-7
clone size: few
CDR3 length: 18
D gene: TRBD1
V gene: TRBV27
CDR3 DNA: TGTGCCAGCAGTGTCTCCTCGATTCCGGGACAGGGTTACTACGAGCAGTACTTC
CDR3 protein: CASSVSSIPGQGYYEQYF

J gene: TRBJ2-1
clone size: once
CDR3 length: 14
D gene: TRBD1
V gene: TRBV25-1
CDR3 DNA: TGTGCCAGCAGTGAATCACTACAGGGGCCCGAGCAGTTCTTC
CDR3 protein: CASSESLQGPEQFF

J gene: TRBJ2-7
clone size: .
CDR3 length: 18
D gene: TRBD1
V gene: TRBV13
CDR3 DNA: TGTGCCAGCAGCTGGCTGGGACAGGGCCTCTCTTCCTCCTACGAGCAGTACTTC
CDR3 protein: CASSWLGQGLSSSYEQYF

J gene: TRBJ1-4
clone size: once
CDR3 length: 16
D gene: TRBD1
V gene: TRBV5-1
CDR3 DNA: TGCGCCAGCAGCCAAGTAGGACAGGCGGATAGTGAAAAACTGTTTTTT
CDR3 protein: CASSQVGQADSEKLFF

J gene: TRBJ1-2
clone size: .
CDR3 length: 14
D gene: TRBD1
V gene: TRBV19
CDR3 DNA: TGTGCCAGTAGTATAGGAGGGGGCGCCGGGGGCTACACCTTC
CDR3 protein: CASSIGGGAGGYTF

J gene: TRBJ1-2
clone size: .
CDR3 length: 12
D gene: .
V gene: TRBV2
CDR3 DNA: TGTGCCAGCAGTGAACAGGGATCTGGCTACACCTTC
CDR3 protein: CASSEQGSGYTF

J gene: TRBJ1-2
clone size: .
CDR3 length: 10
D gene: .
V gene: TRBV20-1
CDR3 DNA: TGCAGTGCTAACCCGGAGGGCTACACCTTC
CDR3 protein: CSANPEGYTF

J gene: TRBJ2-1
clone size: .
CDR3 length: 15
D gene: TRBD2
V gene: TRBV6-5
CDR3 DNA: TGTGCCAACAGCCCCGGACTAGCGGGGAACAATGAGCAGTTCTTC
CDR3 protein: CANSPGLAGNNEQFF

J gene: TRBJ1-6
clone size: few
CDR3 length: 15
D gene: .
V gene: TRBV18
CDR3 DNA: TGTGCCAGCTCACCACGAACGAGCTATAATTCACCCCTCCACTTT
CDR3 protein: CASSPRTSYNSPLHF

J gene: TRBJ1-2
clone size: .
CDR3 length: 15
D gene: .
V gene: TRBV11-2
CDR3 DNA: TGTGCCAGCAGCTTACGACAGGCTTGGGACTATGGCTACACCTTC
CDR3 protein: CASSLRQAWDYGYTF

J gene: TRBJ1-4
clone size: .
CDR3 length: 15
D gene: .
V gene: TRBV7-9
CDR3 DNA: TGTGCCAGCAGCTTAGGAGGGGGTAGTAATGAAAAACTGTTTTTT
CDR3 protein: CASSLGGGSNEKLFF

J gene: TRBJ1-2
clone size: .
CDR3 length: 14
D gene: TRBD1
V gene: TRBV9
CDR3 DNA: TGTGCCAGCAGCGCCAGACAGGGGGCGGATGGCTACACCTTC
CDR3 protein: CASSARQGADGYTF

J gene: TRBJ2-1
clone size: .
CDR3 length: 10
D gene: .
V gene: TRBV20-1
CDR3 DNA: TGCAGTGCCCTCTACAATGAGCAGTTCTTC
CDR3 protein: CSALYNEQFF

J gene: TRBJ1-2
clone size: .
CDR3 length: 15
D gene: TRBD1
V gene: TRBV6-5
CDR3 DNA: TGTGCCAGCAGTCCCGACAGGGGCGGGCCGGGAGGCTACACCTTC
CDR3 protein: CASSPDRGGPGGYTF

J gene: TRBJ2-7
clone size: .
CDR3 length: 15
D gene: TRBD1
V gene: TRBV6-5
CDR3 DNA: TGTGCCAGCAGACCAGCGGGACAGGGGAAACACGAGCAGTACTTC
CDR3 protein: CASRPAGQGKHEQYF

J gene: TRBJ1-1
clone size: .
CDR3 length: 15
D gene: TRBD1
V gene: TRBV5-5
CDR3 DNA: TGTGCCAGCAGCTGGGGACAGGCCATGAACACTGAAGCTTTCTTT
CDR3 protein: CASSWGQAMNTEAFF

J gene: TRBJ1-6
clone size: once
CDR3 length: 16
D gene: .
V gene: TRBV9
CDR3 DNA: TGTGCCAGCAGCGTAGGCCAGGCGGGAATTCATTCACCCCTCCACTTT
CDR3 protein: CASSVGQAGIHSPLHF

J gene: TRBJ1-3
clone size: .
CDR3 length: 13
D gene: .
V gene: TRBV10-3
CDR3 DNA: TGTGCCATCAGTGACAGGGCTGGAAACACCATATATTTT
CDR3 protein: CAISDRAGNTIYF

J gene: TRBJ1-2
clone size: .
CDR3 length: 13
D gene: TRBD1
V gene: TRBV6-5
CDR3 DNA: TGTGCCAGCAGTAGGGACAGCCTCTATGGCTACACCTTC
CDR3 protein: CASSRDSLYGYTF

J gene: TRBJ1-2
clone size: .
CDR3 length: 14
D gene: .
V gene: TRBV4-1
CDR3 DNA: TGCGCCAGCAGCCAAGAAACCAGAAACTATGGCTACACCTTC
CDR3 protein: CASSQETRNYGYTF

J gene: TRBJ2-1
clone size: .
CDR3 length: 14
D gene: TRBD2
V gene: TRBV29-1
CDR3 DNA: TGCAGCGTCCGATTAGCGGGGACTTACAATGAGCAGTTCTTC
CDR3 protein: CSVRLAGTYNEQFF

J gene: TRBJ2-2
clone size: .
CDR3 length: 15
D gene: TRBD1
V gene: TRBV2
CDR3 DNA: TGTGCCAGCAGTGAAAGGACAGGGCATCCCGGGGAGCTGTTTTTT
CDR3 protein: CASSERTGHPGELFF

J gene: TRBJ2-5
clone size: .
CDR3 length: 16
D gene: TRBD2
V gene: TRBV4-2
CDR3 DNA: TGTGCCAGCAGCCAAGAGTTAGCGGGGCAACAAGAGACCCAGTACTTC
CDR3 protein: CASSQELAGQQETQYF

J gene: TRBJ1-1
clone size: few
CDR3 length: 16
D gene: TRBD1
V gene: TRBV19
CDR3 DNA: TGTGCCAGTAGTATCCGACAGGGGTTCGGGGCCACTGAAGCTTTCTTT
CDR3 protein: CASSIRQGFGATEAFF

J gene: TRBJ1-1
clone size: .
CDR3 length: 13
D gene: .
V gene: TRBV7-9
CDR3 DNA: TGTGCCAGCAGCTTGATGACTTTGAAGGATGCTTTCTTT
CDR3 protein: CASSLMTLKDAFF

J gene: TRBJ2-1
clone size: .
CDR3 length: 18
D gene: TRBD2
V gene: TRBV11-2
CDR3 DNA: TGTGCCAGCAGCTTAGAATCGAGCGGGGGTCCCTTATACAATGAGCAGTTCTTC
CDR3 protein: CASSLESSGGPLYNEQFF

J gene: TRBJ1-2
clone size: few
CDR3 length: 12
D gene: .
V gene: TRBV6-5
CDR3 DNA: TGTGCCACCGAGGGAGATCACAGTGGCTACACCTTC
CDR3 protein: CATEGDHSGYTF